This is a list of T cell receptor beta chains from one sample in a study of T cell responses to AZD1222 COVID-19 vaccine. Assay used: immunoSEQ multiplex PCR; TCRdb lists only in-frame clones, some missing. The sample lists about 120,000 clones, 70% to 90% occurring once. Here the sequenced sample was peripheral blood, taken on day 0 of AZD1222 vaccination. The source of these receptors is an adult in good health. The CDR3 runs from the conserved cysteine through the conserved F or W. A D gene is named only where the DNA matches it firmly. Some rows have no size entry. The others give once, few or many, or a class for an expanded clone.

>-|TRBV6-5|TRBJ1-5|once
TGTGCCAGCAGCGCGCGGGTTAGCAATCAGCCCCAGCATTTT
CASSARVSNQPQHF
>-|TRBV18|TRBJ2-3|-
TGTGCCAGCTCACCACGGCGAGGCACAGATACGCAGTATTTT
CASSPRRGTDTQYF
>TRBD1|TRBV10-3|TRBJ2-3|-
TGTGCCACAACGGCCGCGACAGGGGGCGCAGATACGCAGTATTTT
CATTAATGGADTQYF
>TRBD2|TRBV5-4|TRBJ2-5|-
TGTGCCAGCAGCGCCTCCCCCGGGACTAGCGGGGGGCCGAACCGAAAGACCCAGTACTTC
CASSASPGTSGGPNRKTQYF
>TRBD1|TRBV7-9|TRBJ1-4|-
TGTGCCAGCAGGCCGGGACAGGGACGAGAAAAACTGTTTTTT
CASRPGQGREKLFF
>TRBD2|TRBV9|TRBJ2-3|-
TGTGCCAGCAGCGAACCGGGACTACTCACAGATACGCAGTATTTT
CASSEPGLLTDTQYF
>TRBD1|TRBV19|TRBJ2-4|-
TGTGCCAGTAGTACCTCCGGGACAGGGCTAGGAGCCAAAAACATTCAGTACTTC
CASSTSGTGLGAKNIQYF
>-|TRBV3-1/TRBV3-2|TRBJ1-1|once
TGTGCCAGCAGCCGAGGTACTGAAGCTTTCTTT
CASSRGTEAFF
>-|TRBV5-8|TRBJ1-2|-
TGTGCCAGCAGCTCGGGACTAGGGGTCTATGGCTACACCTTC
CASSSGLGVYGYTF
>-|TRBV5-1|TRBJ1-4|-
TGCGCCAGCAGAGCCAGGAATATATCGGGACGTAGCAATGAAAAACTGTTTTTT
CASRARNISGRSNEKLFF
>-|TRBV11-1|TRBJ2-2|once
TGTGCCAGCAGCCGCAGGCGGGGAGACACCGGGGAGCTGTTTTTT
CASSRRRGDTGELFF
>-|TRBV7-2|TRBJ1-4|-
TGTGCCAGCAGCTGGACGCCAACTAATGAAAAACTGTTTTTT
CASSWTPTNEKLFF
>-|TRBV27|TRBJ1-2|-
TGTGCCAGCAGTAGGGGAGCTCAAGGCCCTAACTATGGCTACACCTTC
CASSRGAQGPNYGYTF
>-|TRBV11-2|TRBJ1-3|-
TGTGCCAGCAGCTTAGAGGAGGTGGTCATTGGAAACACCATATATTTT
CASSLEEVVIGNTIYF
>TRBD1|TRBV25-1|TRBJ1-4|-
TGTGCCACCTCTTCCCAGACAGGGCTTTCAAAACTGTTTTTT
CATSSQTGLSKLFF
>TRBD1|TRBV7-9|TRBJ2-3|-
TGTGCCAGCCGCTGGACAGGGTCTAGCACAGATACGCAGTATTTT
CASRWTGSSTDTQYF
>-|TRBV12-3/TRBV12-4|TRBJ2-3|once
TGTGCCAGCAGGGAAAACACAGATACGCAGTATTTT
CASRENTDTQYF
>-|TRBV21-1|TRBJ1-2|-
TGTGCCAGCAGCGGCGGGACAGGGGTATGGCAGGATGGCTACACCTTC
CASSGGTGVWQDGYTF
>-|TRBV11-2|TRBJ1-1|-
TGTGCCAGCAGCTTAGGTCAGGGTGAGGGAGCTTTCTTT
CASSLGQGEGAFF
>-|TRBV19|TRBJ1-1|few
TGTGCCAGTAGTATAGGCAAGAACACTGAAGCTTTCTTT
CASSIGKNTEAFF
>-|TRBV7-8|TRBJ1-6|-
TGTGCCAGCAGCTTGGGCGACAGAAATTCACCCCTCCACTTT
CASSLGDRNSPLHF
>TRBD2|TRBV9|TRBJ2-7|-
TGTGCCAGCAGCCCCCGGGCGGGGGGGGTTTACGAGCAGTACTTC
CASSPRAGGVYEQYF
>-|TRBV9|TRBJ1-3|-
TGTGCCAGCAGCCCTCACACGGGGGGAAACACCATATATTTT
CASSPHTGGNTIYF
>-|TRBV2|TRBJ2-1|once
TGTGCCAGCAGTTCATTCGGACCGTACAATGAGCAGTTCTTC
CASSSFGPYNEQFF
>-|TRBV5-6|TRBJ1-2|-
TGTGCCAGCAGTCTGGGGCCCTCTTGGAACTATGGCTACACCTTC
CASSLGPSWNYGYTF
>-|TRBV5-1|TRBJ1-2|-
TGCGCCAGCAGCTCGGGCTATGGCTACACCTTC
CASSSGYGYTF
>-|TRBV12-3/TRBV12-4|TRBJ1-2|-
TGTGCCAGCAGTTTTCGGTTTCGGGATGGCTACACCTTC
CASSFRFRDGYTF
>-|TRBV5-6|TRBJ2-5|-
TGTGCCAGCAGCGGGAACGTCTTGAGGGAGACCCAGTACTTC
CASSGNVLRETQYF
>-|TRBV19|TRBJ2-7|-
TGTGCCAGTAGTCAGACAATAAGCTCCTACGAGCAGTACTTC
CASSQTISSYEQYF
>-|TRBV5-6|TRBJ1-3|-
TGTGCCAGCAGCCTCATCGGACCTAAATCTGGAAACACCATATATTTT
CASSLIGPKSGNTIYF
>-|TRBV13|TRBJ1-1|-
TGTGCCAGCAGCTATGACAGTTGGAACACTGAAGCTTTCTTT
CASSYDSWNTEAFF
>-|TRBV4-3|TRBJ1-2|-
TGCGCCAGCAGCTCCGACGGTCTCTATGGCTACACCTTC
CASSSDGLYGYTF
>-|TRBV29-1|TRBJ2-7|-
TGCAGCGTTGCTCAGGGCTTCAACGAGCAGTACTTC
CSVAQGFNEQYF
>-|TRBV11-3|TRBJ1-1|-
TGTGCCAGCAGCCAAAGGTCAGGAACTGAAGCTTTCTTT
CASSQRSGTEAFF
>-|TRBV12-5|TRBJ2-1|-
TGTGCTAGTGCCGCCCCAGAGCTCGATGAGCAGTTCTTC
CASAAPELDEQFF
>-|TRBV5-6|TRBJ1-1|-
TGTGCCAGCTTTACAGGAATGAACACTGAAGCTTTCTTT
CASFTGMNTEAFF
>-|TRBV11-2|TRBJ2-3|-
TGTGCCAGCAGCTTAGGTTCGGCCGGGGGAGCGGATACGCAGTATTTT
CASSLGSAGGADTQYF
>-|TRBV2|TRBJ2-5|once
TGTGCCAGCAGTGTTAACTACCAAGAGACCCAGTACTTC
CASSVNYQETQYF